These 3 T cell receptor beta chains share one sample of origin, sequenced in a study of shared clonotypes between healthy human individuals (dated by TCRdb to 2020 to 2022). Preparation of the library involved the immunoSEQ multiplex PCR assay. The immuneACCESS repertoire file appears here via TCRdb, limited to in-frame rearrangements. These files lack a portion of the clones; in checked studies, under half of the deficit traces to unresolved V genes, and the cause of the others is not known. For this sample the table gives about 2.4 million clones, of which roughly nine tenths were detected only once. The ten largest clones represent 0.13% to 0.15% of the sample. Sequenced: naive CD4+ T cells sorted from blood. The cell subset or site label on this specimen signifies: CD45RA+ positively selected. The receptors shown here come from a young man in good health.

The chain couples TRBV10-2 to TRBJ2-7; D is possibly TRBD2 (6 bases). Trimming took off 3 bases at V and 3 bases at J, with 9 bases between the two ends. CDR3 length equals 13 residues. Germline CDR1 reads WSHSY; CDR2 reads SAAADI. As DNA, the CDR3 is TGCGCCAGCAGTGATGCGGGGTTCTACGAGCAGTACTTC. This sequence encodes CASSDAGFYEQYF.

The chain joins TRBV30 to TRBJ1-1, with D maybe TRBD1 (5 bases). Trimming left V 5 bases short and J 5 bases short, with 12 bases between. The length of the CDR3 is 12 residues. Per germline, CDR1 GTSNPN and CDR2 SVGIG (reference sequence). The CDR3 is CAWVKRGTEAFF. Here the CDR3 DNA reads TGTGCCTGGGTTAAGAGGGGTACTGAAGCTTTCTTT.

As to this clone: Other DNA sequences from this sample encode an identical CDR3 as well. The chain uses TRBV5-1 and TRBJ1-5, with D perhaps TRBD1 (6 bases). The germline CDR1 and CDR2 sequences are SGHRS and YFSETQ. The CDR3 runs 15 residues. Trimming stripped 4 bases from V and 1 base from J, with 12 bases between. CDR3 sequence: CASSSGQGSNQPQHF. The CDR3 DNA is TGCGCCAGCAGCAGCGGTCAGGGGAGCAATCAGCCCCAGCATTTT.